Described below is a single TCR beta chain sequence and its context. Germline V lookup: CDR1 SGHTA, CDR2 FQGNSA. V lost 10 bases, J lost 6 bases, and 5 bases stayed unmatched. The CDR3 sequence is 11 residues long. This record comes from a study of blood T cell repertoires in COVID-19. Study background: The analysed material was cDNA or gDNA that came from T cells, B-cell-depleted T cells, or PBMCs.

Per the original data handling: Estimation of nucleated cell counts was performed using reference gene primer amplification. The table came from immunoSEQ multiplex PCR; TCRdb's copy has only in-frame clones and leaves some out. The V and J calls and clone size come from that table; D and trimming were worked out from the DNA. This sample has tens of thousands of clones; 88% occur once, and the top ten carry approximately 20%. This sequence originates from a man aged 70 or older with acute or convalescent COVID-19. Sequencing was performed on peripheral blood. The chain has TRBV7-2 and TRBJ2-7; 8 bases fit TRBD1. CDR3 DNA sequence: TGTGCCACTGGACAGGGTTTCGAGCAGTACTTC. Translating it yields CATGQGFEQYF.